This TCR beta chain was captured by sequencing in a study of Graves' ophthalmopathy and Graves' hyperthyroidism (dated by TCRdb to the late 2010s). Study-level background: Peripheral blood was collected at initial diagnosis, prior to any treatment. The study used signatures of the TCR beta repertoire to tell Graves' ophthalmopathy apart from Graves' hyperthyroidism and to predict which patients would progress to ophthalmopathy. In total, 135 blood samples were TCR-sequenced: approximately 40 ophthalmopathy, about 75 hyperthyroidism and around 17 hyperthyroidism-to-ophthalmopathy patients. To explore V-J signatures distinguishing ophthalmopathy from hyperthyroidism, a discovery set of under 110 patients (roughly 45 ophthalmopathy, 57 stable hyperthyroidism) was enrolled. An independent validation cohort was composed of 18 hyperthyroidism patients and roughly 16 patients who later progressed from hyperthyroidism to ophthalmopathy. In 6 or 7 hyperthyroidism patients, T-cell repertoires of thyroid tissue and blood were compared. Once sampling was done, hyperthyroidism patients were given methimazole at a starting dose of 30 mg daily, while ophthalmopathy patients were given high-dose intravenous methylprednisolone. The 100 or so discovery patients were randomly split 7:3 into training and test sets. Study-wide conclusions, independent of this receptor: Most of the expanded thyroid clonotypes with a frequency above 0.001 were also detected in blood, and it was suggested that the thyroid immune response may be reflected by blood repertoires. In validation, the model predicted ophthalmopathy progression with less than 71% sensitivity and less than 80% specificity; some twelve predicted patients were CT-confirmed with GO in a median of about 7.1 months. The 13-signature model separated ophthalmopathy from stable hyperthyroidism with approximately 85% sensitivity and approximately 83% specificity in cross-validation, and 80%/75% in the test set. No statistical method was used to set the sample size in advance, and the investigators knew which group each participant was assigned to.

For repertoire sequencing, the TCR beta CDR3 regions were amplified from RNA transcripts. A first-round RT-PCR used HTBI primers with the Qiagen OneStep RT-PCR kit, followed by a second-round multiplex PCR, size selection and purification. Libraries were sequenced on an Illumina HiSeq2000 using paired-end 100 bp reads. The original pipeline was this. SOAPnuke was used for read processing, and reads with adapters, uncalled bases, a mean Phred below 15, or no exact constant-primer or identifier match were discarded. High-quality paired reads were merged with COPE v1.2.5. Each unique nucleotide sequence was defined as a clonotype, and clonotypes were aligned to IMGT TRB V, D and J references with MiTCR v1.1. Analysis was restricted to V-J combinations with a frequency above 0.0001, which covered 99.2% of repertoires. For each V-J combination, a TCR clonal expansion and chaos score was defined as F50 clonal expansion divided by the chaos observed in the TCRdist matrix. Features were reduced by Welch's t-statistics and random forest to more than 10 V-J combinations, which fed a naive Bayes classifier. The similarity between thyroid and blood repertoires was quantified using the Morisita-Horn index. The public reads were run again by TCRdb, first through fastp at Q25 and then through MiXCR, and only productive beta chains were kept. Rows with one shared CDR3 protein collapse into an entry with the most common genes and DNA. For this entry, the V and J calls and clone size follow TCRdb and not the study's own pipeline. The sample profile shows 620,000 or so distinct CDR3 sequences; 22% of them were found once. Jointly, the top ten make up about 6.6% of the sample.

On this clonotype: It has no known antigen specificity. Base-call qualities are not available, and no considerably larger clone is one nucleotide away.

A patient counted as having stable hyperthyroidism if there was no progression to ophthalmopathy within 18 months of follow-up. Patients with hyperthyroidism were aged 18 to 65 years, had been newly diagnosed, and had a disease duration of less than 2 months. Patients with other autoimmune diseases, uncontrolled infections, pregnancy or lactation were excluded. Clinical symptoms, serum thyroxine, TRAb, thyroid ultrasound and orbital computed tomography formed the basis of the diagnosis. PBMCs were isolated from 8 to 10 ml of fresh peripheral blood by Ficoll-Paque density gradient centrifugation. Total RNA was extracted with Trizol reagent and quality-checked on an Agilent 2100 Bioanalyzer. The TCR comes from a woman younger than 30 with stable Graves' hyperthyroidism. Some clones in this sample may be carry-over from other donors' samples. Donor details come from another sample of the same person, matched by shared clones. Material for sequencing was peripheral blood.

The nucleotide sequence reads TGTGCCAGCAGCACCACCGGACAGGGGTCTGGCTACACCTTC. It translates to CASSTTGQGSGYTF. The chain links TRBV11-3 with TRBJ1-2; the central 9 bases match TRBD1. The CDR3 contains 14 residues, cysteine and phenylalanine counted. Of the read, only the CDR3 DNA is kept; its 42 bases are in frame from base 1. The germline V gene specifies SGHNT as CDR1 and YENEEA as CDR2. After removal of 5 bases from V and 7 bases from J, the junction retains 8 bases not matched to a gene.